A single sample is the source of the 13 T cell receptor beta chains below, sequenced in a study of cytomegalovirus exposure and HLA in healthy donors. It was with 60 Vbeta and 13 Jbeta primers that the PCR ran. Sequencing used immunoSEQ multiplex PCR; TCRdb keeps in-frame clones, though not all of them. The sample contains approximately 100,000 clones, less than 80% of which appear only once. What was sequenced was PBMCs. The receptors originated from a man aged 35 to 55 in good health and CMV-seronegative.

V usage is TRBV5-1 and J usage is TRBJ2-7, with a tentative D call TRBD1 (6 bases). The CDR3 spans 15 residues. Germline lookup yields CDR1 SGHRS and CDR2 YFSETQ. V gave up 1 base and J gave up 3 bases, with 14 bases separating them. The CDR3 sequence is CASSLSGDRLYEQYV. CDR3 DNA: TGCGCCAGCAGCTTGTCCGGCGACAGGCTCTACGAGCAGTACGTC.

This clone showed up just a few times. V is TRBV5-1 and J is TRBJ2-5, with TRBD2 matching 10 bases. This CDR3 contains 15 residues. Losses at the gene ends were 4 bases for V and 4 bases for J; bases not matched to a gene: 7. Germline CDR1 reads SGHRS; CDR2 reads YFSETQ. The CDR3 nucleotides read TGCGCCAGCAGCAGCTTAGCGGGGGGCGGAGAGACCCAGTACTTC. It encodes CASSSLAGGGETQYF.

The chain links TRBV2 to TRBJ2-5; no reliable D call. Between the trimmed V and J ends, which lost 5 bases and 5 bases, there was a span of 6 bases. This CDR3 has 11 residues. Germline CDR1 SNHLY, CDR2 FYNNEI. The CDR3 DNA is TGTGCCAGCAGTTCCAGGGAGACCCAGTACTTC. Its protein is CASSSRETQYF.

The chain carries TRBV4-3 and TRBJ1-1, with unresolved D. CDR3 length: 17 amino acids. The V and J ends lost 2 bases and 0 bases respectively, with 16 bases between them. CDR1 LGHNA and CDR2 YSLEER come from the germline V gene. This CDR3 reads CASSQKGEGILNTEAFF. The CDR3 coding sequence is TGCGCCAGCAGCCAAAAGGGAGAGGGTATTTTGAACACTGAAGCTTTCTTT.

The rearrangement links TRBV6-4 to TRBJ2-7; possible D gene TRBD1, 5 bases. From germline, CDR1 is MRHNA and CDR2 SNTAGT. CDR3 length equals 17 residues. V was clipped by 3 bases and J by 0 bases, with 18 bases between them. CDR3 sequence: CASSDSRQISISYEQYV. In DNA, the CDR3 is TGTGCCAGCAGTGATTCACGACAGATAAGTATCTCCTACGAGCAGTACGTC.

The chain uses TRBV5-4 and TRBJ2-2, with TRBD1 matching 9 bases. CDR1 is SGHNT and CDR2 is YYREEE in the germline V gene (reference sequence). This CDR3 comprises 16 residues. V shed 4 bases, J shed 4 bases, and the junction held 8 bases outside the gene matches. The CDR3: CASSQGQGSATGELFF. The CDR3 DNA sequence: TGTGCCAGCAGCCAGGGACAGGGATCGGCCACCGGGGAGCTGTTTTTT.

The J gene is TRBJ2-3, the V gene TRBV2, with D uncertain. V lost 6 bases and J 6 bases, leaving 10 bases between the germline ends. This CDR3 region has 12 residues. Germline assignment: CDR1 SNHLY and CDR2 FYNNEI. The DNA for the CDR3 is TGTGCCAGCAGGCTGAGTGTGGATACGCAGTATTTT. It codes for CASRLSVDTQYF.

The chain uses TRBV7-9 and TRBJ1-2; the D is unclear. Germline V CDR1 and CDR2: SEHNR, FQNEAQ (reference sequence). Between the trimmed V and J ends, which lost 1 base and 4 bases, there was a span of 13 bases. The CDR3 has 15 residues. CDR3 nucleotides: TGTGCCAGCAGCTTAGATGTCGGGATTGCCTATGGCTACACCTTC. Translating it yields CASSLDVGIAYGYTF.

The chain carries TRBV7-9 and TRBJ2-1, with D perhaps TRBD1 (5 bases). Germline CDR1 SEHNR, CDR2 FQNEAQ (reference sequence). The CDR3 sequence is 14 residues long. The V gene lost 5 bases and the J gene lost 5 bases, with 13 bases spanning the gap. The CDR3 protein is CASSLGLGDNEQFF. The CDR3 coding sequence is TGTGCCAGCAGCCTGGGGCTAGGGGACAATGAGCAGTTCTTC.

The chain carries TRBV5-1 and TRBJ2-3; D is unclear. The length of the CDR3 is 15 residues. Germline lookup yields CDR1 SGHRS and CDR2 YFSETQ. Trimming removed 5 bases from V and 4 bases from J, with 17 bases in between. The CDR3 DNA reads TGCGCCAGCAGTCATTACCCGGAGCCTCCAGATACGCAGTATTTT. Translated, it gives CASSHYPEPPDTQYF.

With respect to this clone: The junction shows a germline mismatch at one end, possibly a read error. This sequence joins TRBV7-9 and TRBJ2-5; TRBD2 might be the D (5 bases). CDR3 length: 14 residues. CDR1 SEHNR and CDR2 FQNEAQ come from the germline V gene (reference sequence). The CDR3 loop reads CSSSPQTTQETQYF. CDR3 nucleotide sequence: TGTTCCAGCAGCCCCCAGACTACCCAAGAGACCCAGTACTTC.

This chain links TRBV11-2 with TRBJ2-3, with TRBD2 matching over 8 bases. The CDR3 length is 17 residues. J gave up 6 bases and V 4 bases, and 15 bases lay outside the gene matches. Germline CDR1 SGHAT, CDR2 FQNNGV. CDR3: CASSSGRAGRGADTQYF. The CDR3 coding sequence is TGTGCCAGCAGCTCCGGGAGGGCAGGTCGGGGGGCTGATACGCAGTATTTT.

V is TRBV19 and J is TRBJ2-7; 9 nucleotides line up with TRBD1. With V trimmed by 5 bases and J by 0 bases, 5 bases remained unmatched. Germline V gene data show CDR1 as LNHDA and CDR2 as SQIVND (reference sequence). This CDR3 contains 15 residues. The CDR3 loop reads CASSEGTGSSYEQYV. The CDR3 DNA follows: TGTGCCAGTAGTGAGGGGACAGGGAGCTCCTACGAGCAGTACGTC.